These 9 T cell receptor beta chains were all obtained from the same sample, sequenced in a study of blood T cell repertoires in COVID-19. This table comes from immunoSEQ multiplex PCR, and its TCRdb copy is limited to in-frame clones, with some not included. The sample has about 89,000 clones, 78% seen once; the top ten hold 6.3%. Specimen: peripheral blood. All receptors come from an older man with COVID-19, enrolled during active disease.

The chain's CDR3 is CATIGEGNYGYTF. CDR3 bases: TGTGCCACCATTGGGGAGGGTAACTATGGCTACACCTTC. The V gene is TRBV12-3 or TRBV12-4, the J gene TRBJ1-2; D call uncertain. The CDR3 spans 13 residues. Trimming left V 10 bases short and J 1 base short, with 13 bases between.

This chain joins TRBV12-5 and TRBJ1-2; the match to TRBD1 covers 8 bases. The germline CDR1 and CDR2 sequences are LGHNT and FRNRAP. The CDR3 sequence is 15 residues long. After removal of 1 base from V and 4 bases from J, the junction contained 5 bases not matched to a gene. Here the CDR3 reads CASGLETGQGYGYTF. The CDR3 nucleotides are TGTGCTAGTGGTTTGGAAACCGGACAGGGCTATGGCTACACCTTC.

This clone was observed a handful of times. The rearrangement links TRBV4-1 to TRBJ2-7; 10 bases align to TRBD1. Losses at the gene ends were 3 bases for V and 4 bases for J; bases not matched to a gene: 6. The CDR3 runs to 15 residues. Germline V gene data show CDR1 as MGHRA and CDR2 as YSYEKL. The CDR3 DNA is TGCGCCAGCAGCCATCCGGGACAGGGGCTTTACGAGCAGTACTTC. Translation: CASSHPGQGLYEQYF.

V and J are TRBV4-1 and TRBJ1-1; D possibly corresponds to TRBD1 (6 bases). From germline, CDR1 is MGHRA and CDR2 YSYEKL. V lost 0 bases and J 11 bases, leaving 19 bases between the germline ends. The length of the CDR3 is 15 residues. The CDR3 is CASSQDGPYTGGAFF. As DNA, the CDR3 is TGCGCCAGCAGCCAAGACGGTCCTTATACTGGGGGCGCTTTCTTT.

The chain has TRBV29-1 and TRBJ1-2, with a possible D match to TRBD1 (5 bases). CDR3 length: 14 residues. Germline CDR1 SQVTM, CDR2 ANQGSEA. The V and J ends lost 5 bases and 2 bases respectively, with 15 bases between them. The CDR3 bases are TGCAGCGTTTCGCTTGCAGGGCGGAACTATGGCTACACCTTC. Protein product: CSVSLAGRNYGYTF.

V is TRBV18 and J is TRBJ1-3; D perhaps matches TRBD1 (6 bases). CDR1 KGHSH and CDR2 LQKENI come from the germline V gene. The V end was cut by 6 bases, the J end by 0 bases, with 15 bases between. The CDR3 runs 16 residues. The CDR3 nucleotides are TGTGCCAGCTCTCGACAGGAAAGAAGCTCTGGAAACACCATATATTTT. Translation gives CASSRQERSSGNTIYF. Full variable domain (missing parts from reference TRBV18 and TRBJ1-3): NAGVMQNPRHLVRRRGQEARLRCSPMKGHSHVYWYRQLPEEGLKFMVYLQKENIIDESGMPKERFSAEFPKEGPSILRIQQVVRGDSAAYFCASSRQERSSGNTIYFGEGSWLTVV.

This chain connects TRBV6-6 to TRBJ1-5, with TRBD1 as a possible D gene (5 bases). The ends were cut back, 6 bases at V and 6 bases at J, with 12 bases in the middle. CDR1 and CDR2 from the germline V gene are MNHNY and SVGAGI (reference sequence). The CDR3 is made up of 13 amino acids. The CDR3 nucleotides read TGTGCCAGCAGACCAGGGTGGAGTCAGCCCCAGCATTTT. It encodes CASRPGWSQPQHF.

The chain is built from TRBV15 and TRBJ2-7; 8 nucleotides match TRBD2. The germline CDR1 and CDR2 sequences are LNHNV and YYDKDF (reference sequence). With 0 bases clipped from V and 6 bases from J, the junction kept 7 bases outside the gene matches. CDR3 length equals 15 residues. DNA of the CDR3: TGTGCCACCAGCAGAGATCGGCGGGAGGCCGCCGAGCAGTACTTC. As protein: CATSRDRREAAEQYF.

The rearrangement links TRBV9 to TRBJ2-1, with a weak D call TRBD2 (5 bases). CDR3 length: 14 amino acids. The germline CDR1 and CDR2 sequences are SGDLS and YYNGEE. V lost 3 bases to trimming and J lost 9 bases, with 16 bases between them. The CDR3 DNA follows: TGTGCCAGCAGCGGGCTGCGGGTCATGGGTGAGCAGTTCTTC. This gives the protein CASSGLRVMGEQFF.